This TCR beta chain was recorded in a study of T-cell reconstitution after alpha-beta-depleted transplantation in children. This clonotype was observed many times. Unique molecular identifiers featured in how the TCRbeta library was prepared. TCRdb reanalysed the PCR reads using MiXCR and keeps one entry per CDR3 protein. The sample records 640,000 or so distinct CDR3 sequences, around 17% being singletons. The CDR3 totals 18 residues. Germline V gene sequence: CDR1 DFQATT, CDR2 SNEGSKA (reference sequence). The V gene lost 3 bases and the J gene lost 1 base, with 21 bases spanning the gap. V and J are TRBV20-1 and TRBJ1-4; maybe TRBD1 (5 bases). The sequencing here drew on PBMCs from the stem cell graft donor, taken from the stem cell graft. The TCR was taken from a human donor who donated a stem cell graft to a child with acute myeloid leukemia. CDR3 DNA sequence: TGCAGTGCTAGGAGGGGAGAGCGGTGGAGGGGAACTAATGAAAAACTGTTTTTT. Protein: CSARRGERWRGTNEKLFF.